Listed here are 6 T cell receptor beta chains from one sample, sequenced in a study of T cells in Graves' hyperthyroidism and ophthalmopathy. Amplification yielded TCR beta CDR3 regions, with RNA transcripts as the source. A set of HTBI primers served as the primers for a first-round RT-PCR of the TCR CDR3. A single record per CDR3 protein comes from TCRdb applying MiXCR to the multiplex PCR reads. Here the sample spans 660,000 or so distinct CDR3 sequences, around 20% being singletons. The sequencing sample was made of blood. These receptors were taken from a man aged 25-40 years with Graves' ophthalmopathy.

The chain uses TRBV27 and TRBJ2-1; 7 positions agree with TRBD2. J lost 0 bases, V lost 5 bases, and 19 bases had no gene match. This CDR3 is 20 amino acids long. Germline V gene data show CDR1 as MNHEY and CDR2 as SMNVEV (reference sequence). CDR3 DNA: TGTGCCAGCAGTGCGAAAGACTCCCGACTAGCCGAGAGCTCCTACAATGAGCAGTTCTTC. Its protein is CASSAKDSRLAESSYNEQFF.

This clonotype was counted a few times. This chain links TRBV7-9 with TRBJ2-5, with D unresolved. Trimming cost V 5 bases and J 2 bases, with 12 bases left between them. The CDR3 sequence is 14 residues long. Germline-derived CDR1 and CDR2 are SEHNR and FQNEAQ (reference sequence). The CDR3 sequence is CASSTLGGQETQYF. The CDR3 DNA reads TGTGCCAGCAGCACCCTGGGCGGTCAAGAGACCCAGTACTTC.

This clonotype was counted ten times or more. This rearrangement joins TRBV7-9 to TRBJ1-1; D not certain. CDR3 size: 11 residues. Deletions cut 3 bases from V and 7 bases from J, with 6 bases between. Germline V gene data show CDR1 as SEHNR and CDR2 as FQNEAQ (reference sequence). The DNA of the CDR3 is TGTGCCAGCAGCTTCGACGGTGAAGCTTTCTTT. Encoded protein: CASSFDGEAFF.

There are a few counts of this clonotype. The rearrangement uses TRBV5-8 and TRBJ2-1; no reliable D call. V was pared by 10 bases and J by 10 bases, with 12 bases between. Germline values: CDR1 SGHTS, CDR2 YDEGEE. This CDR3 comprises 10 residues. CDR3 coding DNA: TGTGCCGGCCAGCTGCGGGAGCAGTTCTTC. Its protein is CAGQLREQFF.

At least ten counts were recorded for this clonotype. CDR3 sequence reads: CASSLNHPRDEQYF. In nucleotides, the CDR3 is TGCGCCAGCAGCTTAAACCACCCCAGGGACGAGCAGTACTTC. The rearrangement uses TRBV5-1 and TRBJ2-7, with a tentative D call TRBD1 (5 bases). CDR3 size: 14 residues. Trimming left V 2 bases short and J 5 bases short, with 14 bases between. From germline, CDR1 is SGHRS and CDR2 YFSETQ.

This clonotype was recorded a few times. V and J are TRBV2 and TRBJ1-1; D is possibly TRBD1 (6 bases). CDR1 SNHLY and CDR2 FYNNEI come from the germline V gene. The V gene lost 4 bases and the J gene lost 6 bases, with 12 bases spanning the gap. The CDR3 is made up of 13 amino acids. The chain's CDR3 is CASSVPGVPEAFF. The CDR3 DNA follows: TGTGCCAGCAGTGTCCCAGGGGTCCCTGAAGCTTTCTTT.